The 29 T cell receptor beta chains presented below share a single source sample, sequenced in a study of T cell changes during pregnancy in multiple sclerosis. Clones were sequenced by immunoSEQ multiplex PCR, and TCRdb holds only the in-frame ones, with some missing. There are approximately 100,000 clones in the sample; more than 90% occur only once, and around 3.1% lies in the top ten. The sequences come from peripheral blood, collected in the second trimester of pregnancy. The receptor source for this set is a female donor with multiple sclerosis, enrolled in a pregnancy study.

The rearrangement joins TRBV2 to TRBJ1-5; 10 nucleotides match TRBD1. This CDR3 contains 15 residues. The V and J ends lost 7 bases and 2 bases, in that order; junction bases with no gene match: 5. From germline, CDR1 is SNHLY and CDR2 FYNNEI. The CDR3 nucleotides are TGTGCCAGCACCCCCGGGACAGGGGGCAATCAGCCCCAGCATTTT. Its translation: CASTPGTGGNQPQHF.

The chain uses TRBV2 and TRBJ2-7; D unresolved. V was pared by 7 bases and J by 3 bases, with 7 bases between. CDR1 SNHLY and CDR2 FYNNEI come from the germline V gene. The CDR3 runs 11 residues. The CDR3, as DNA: TGTGCCAGCACCTGGCTCTACGAGCAGTACTTC. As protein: CASTWLYEQYF.

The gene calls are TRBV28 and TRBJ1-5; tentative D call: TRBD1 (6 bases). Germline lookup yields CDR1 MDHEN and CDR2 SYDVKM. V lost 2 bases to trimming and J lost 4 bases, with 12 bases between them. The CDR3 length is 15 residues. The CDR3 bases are TGTGCCAGCAGTTTAGGTGGGGGCGGGAATCAGCCCCAGCATTTT. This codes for CASSLGGGGNQPQHF.

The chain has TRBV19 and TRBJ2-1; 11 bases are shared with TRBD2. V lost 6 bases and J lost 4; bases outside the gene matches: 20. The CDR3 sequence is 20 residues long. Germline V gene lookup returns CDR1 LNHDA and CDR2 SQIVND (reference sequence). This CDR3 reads CASSPIGSTSGTWHYNEQFF. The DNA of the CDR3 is TGTGCCAGTAGCCCAATCGGGTCGACTAGCGGGACTTGGCATTACAATGAGCAGTTCTTC. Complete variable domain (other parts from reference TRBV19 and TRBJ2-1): DGGITQSPKYLFRKEGQNVTLSCEQNLNHDAMYWYRQDPGQGLRLIYYSQIVNDFQKGDIAEGYSVSREKKESFPLTVTSAQKNPTAFYLCASSPIGSTSGTWHYNEQFFGPGTRLTVL.

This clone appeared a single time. CDR3 in amino acids: CASSPRFLTLAGANVLTF. The CDR3, as DNA: TGTGCCAGCAGTCCCCGCTTCCTGACTCTGGCTGGGGCCAACGTCCTGACTTTC. The chain carries TRBV28 and TRBJ2-6; D uncertain. The germline gives CDR1 MDHEN, CDR2 SYDVKM. V shed 5 bases and J shed 2 bases, with 19 bases lying between them. The CDR3 has 18 residues. Supplemented by reference TRBV28 and TRBJ2-6, the full variable domain reads DVKVTQSSRYLVKRTGEKVFLECVQDMDHENMFWYRQDPGLGLRLIYFSYDVKMKEKGDIPEGYSVSREKKERFSLILESASTNQTSMYLCASSPRFLTLAGANVLTFGAGSRLTVL.

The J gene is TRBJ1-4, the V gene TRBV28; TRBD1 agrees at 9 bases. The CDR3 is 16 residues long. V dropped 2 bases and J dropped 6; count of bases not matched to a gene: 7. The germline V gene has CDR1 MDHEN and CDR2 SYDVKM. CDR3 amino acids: CASSLSSGTGYEKLFF. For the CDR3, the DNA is TGTGCCAGCAGTTTAAGTTCCGGGACAGGGTATGAAAAACTGTTTTTT.

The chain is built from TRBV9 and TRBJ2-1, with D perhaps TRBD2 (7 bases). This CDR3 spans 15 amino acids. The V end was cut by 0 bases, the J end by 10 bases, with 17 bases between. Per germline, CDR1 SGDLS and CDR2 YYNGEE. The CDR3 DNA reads TGTGCCAGCAGCGTAGTGTCCGGGGGAGGGGGAGAGCAGTTCTTC. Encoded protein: CASSVVSGGGGEQFF.

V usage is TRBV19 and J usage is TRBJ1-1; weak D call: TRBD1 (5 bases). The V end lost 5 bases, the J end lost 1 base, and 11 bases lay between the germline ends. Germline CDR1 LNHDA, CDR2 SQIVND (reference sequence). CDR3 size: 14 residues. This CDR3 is CASSSQGKNTEAFF. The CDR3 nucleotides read TGTGCCAGTAGTTCCCAGGGCAAGAACACTGAAGCTTTCTTT.

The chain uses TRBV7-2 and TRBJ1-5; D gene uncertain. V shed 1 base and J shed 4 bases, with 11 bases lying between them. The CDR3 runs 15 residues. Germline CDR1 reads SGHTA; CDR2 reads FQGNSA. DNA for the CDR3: TGTGCCAGCAGCTTAGAGAGTACTACAAATCAGCCCCAGCATTTT. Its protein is CASSLESTTNQPQHF.

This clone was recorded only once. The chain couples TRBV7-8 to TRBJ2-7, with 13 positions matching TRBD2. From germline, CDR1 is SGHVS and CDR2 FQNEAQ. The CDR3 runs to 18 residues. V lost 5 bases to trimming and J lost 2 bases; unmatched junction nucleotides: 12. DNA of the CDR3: TGTGCCAGCAGCCTCCAATCCAGACTAGCGGGAGGACCCTACGAGCAGTACTTC. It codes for CASSLQSRLAGGPYEQYF.

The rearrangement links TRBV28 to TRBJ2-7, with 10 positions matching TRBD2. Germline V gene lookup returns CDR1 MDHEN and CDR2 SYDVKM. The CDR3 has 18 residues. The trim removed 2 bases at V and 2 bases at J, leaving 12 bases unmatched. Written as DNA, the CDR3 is TGTGCCAGCAGTTTAAGGATCCTAGCGGGAGCTTACACCTACGAGCAGTACTTC. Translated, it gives CASSLRILAGAYTYEQYF.

CDR3 DNA: TGTGCCAGCCGGACTAGCGGGAGAGGAGAGACCCAGTACTTC. This translates into CASRTSGRGETQYF. This chain joins TRBV2 and TRBJ2-5, with 13 bases identical to TRBD2. V gave up 8 bases and J gave up 4 bases; unmatched junction bases: 4. The CDR3 has 14 residues. Germline assignment: CDR1 SNHLY and CDR2 FYNNEI.

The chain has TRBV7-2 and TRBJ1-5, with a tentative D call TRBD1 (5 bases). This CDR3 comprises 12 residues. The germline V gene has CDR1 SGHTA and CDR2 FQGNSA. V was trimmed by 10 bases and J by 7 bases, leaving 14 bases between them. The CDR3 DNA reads TGTGCCACCGCCTACCAGGGCCAGCCCCAGCATTTT. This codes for CATAYQGQPQHF.

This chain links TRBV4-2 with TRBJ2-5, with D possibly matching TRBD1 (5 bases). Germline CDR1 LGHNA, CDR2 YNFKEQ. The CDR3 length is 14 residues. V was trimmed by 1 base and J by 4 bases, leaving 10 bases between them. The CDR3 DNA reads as TGTGCCAGCAGCCAAGCAGGGATGGGAGAGACCCAGTACTTC. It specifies CASSQAGMGETQYF.

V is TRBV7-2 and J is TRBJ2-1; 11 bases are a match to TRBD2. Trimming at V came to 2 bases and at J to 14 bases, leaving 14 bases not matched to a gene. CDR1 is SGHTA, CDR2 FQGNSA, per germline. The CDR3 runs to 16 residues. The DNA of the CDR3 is TGTGCCAGCAGCTTATCCGGGGCTAGCGGGAGGCTTCGCAAGTTCTTC. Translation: CASSLSGASGRLRKFF.

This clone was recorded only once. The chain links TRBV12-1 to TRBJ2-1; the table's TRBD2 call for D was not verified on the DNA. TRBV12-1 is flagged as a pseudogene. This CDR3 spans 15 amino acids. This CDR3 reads CASSLWTSRRCEQFF. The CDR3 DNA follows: TGTGCCAGCAGCCTATGGACTAGCCGGAGGTGTGAGCAGTTCTTC.

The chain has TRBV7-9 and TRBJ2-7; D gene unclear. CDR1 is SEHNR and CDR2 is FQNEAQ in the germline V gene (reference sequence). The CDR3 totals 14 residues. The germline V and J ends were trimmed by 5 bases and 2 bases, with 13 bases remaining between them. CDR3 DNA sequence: TGTGCCAGCAGCCCGATGGGCAGGCCCTACGAGCAGTACTTC. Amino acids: CASSPMGRPYEQYF.

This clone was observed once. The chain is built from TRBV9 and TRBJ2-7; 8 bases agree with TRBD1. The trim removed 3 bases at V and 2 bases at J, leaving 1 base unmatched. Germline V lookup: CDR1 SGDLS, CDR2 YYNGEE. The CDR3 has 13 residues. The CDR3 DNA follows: TGTGCCAGCAGCGGGACAGGGACCTACGAGCAGTACTTC. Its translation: CASSGTGTYEQYF. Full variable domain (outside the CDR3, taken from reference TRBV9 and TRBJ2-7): DSGVTQTPKHLITATGQRVTLRCSPRSGDLSVYWYQQSLDQGLQFLIQYYNGEERAKGNILERFSAQQFPDLHSELNLSSLELGDSALYFCASSGTGTYEQYFGPGTRLTVT.

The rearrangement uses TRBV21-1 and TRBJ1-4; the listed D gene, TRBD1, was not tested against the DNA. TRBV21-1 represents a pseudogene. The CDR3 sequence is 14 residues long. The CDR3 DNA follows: TGTGCCAGCAGCCTGGACAGGGGAAATGAAAAACTGTTTTTT. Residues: CASSLDRGNEKLFF.

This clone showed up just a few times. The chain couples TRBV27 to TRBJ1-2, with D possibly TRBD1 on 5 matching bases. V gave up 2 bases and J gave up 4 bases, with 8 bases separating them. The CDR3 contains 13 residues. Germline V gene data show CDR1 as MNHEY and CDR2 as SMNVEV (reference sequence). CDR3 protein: CASSLAGGYGYTF. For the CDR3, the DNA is TGTGCCAGCAGTTTAGCCGGGGGCTATGGCTACACCTTC.

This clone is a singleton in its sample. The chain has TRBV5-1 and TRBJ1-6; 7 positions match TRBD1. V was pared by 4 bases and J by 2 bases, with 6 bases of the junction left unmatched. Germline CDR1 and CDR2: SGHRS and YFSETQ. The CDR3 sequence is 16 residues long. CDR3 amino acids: CASSLYRGAYNSPLHF. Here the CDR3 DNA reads TGCGCCAGCAGCCTGTACAGGGGTGCCTATAATTCACCCCTCCACTTT.

CDR3 bases: TGTGCCAGCAGTTTACTAGGGCAGGGGGCACAAGAGACCCAGTACTTC. Translated: CASSLLGQGAQETQYF. The V gene is TRBV28, the J gene TRBJ2-5, with 8 bases lining up with TRBD1. With 2 bases clipped from V and 2 bases from J, the junction kept 7 bases outside the gene matches. Germline assignment: CDR1 MDHEN and CDR2 SYDVKM. The CDR3 loop spans 16 amino acids.

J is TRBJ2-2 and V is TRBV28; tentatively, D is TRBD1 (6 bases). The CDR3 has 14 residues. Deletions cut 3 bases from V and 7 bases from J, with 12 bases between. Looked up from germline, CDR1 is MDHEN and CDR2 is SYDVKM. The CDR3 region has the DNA TGTGCCAGCAGTTTCCCAGGGGCCGGCGGGGAGCTGTTTTTT. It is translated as CASSFPGAGGELFF. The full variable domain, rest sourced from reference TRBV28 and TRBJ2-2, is DVKVTQSSRYLVKRTGEKVFLECVQDMDHENMFWYRQDPGLGLRLIYFSYDVKMKEKGDIPEGYSVSREKKERFSLILESASTNQTSMYLCASSFPGAGGELFFGEGSRLTVL.

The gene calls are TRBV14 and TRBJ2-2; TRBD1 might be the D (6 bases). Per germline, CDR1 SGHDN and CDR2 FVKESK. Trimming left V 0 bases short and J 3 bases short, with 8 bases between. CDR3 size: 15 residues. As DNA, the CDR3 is TGTGCCAGCAGCCAAGACAGGGGTTACACCGGGGAGCTGTTTTTT. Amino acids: CASSQDRGYTGELFF.

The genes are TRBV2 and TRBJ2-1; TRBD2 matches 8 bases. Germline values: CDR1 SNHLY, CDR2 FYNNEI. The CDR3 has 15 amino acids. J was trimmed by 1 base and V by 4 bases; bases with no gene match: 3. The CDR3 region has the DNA TGTGCCAGCAGTGCGAGCGGGAGATCCTACAATGAGCAGTTCTTC. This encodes CASSASGRSYNEQFF. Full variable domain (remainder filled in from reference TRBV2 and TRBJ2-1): EPEVTQTPSHQVTQMGQEVILRCVPISNHLYFYWYRQILGQKVEFLVSFYNNEISEKSEIFDDQFSVERPDGSNFTLKIRSTKLEDSAMYFCASSASGRSYNEQFFGPGTRLTVL.

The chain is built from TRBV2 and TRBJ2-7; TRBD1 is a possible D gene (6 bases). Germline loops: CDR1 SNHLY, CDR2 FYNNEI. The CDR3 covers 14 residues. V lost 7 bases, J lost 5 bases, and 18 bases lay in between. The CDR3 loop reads CASNLKQGIHEQYF. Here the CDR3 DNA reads TGTGCCAGCAACCTAAAACAGGGTATCCACGAGCAGTACTTC.

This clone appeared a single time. CDR3 sequence: CASSLGRVEGYTF. DNA of the CDR3: TGTGCCAGCAGCTTAGGCAGGGTGGAGGGCTACACCTTC. The rearrangement links TRBV7-9 to TRBJ1-2; TRBD1 might be the D (5 bases). The V gene's germline CDR1 is SEHNR and CDR2 FQNEAQ (reference sequence). The CDR3 is made up of 13 amino acids. The V end lost 1 base, the J end lost 8 bases, and 11 bases lay between the germline ends.

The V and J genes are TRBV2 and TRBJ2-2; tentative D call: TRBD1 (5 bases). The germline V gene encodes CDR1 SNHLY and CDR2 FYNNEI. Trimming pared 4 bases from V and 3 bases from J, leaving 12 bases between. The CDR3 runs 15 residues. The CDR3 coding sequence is TGTGCCAGCAGTGTTATGGGGCTGGACACCGGGGAGCTGTTTTTT. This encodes CASSVMGLDTGELFF.

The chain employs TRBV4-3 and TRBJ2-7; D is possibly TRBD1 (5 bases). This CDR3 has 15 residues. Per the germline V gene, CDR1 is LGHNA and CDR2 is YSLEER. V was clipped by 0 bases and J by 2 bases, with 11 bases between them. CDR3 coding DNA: TGCGCCAGCAGCCAAGAAGGGGCCAGAACCTACGAGCAGTACTTC. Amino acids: CASSQEGARTYEQYF.